This T cell receptor beta chain derives from a study of human T cells and chemical hapten exposure. Study-wide context: Largely, small differences in pooled library volume made per-sample TCR yields vary.

This CDR3 contains 13 residues. V shed 1 base and J shed 10 bases, with 13 bases lying between them. TCRdb called the RACE reads again in MiXCR, with one record for every CDR3 protein. In the table there are roughly 46,000 distinct CDR3 sequences, approximately 4.8% of which are singletons. The time point denotes: healthy volunteer bleed at 2 weeks. Unfractionated whole blood served as the source for total RNA extraction. The V and J genes are TRBV12-3 or TRBV12-4 and TRBJ1-2; TRBD1 might be the D (6 bases). The sample consisted of whole blood. The sequence was obtained from a human donor in good health. Some clones in this sample may be carry-over from other donors' samples. CDR3 region: CASSLDVTGDYTF. The CDR3 DNA is TGTGCCAGCAGTTTAGATGTGACAGGAGACTACACCTTC.